These 5 T cell receptor beta chains were sequenced from one sample in a study of T cells in tumors after PD-1 blockade. Produced via immunoSEQ multiplex PCR; TCRdb's table is partial and in-frame only. There are fewer than 50,000 clones in the sample; 81% occur only once, and approximately 4% lies in the top ten. The sequences come from PBMCs, collected before anti-PD-1 treatment. The receptors were gathered from a human donor with basal cell carcinoma.

Sample share makes this clone medium-sized. This chain links TRBV4-1 with TRBJ1-2; D call uncertain. This CDR3 is built from 13 residues. Looked up from germline, CDR1 is MGHRA and CDR2 is YSYEKL. V was shortened by 1 base and J by 3 bases, with 6 bases between the two germline ends. CDR3 residues: CASSQGVDYGYTF. The CDR3 nucleotides are TGCGCCAGCAGCCAAGGGGTTGACTATGGCTACACCTTC.

V gene TRBV29-1 combines with J gene TRBJ2-6, with a tentative D call TRBD2 (5 bases). CDR3 length equals 13 residues. The V gene lost 6 bases and the J gene lost 4 bases, with 10 bases spanning the gap. Germline V gene lookup returns CDR1 SQVTM and CDR2 ANQGSEA. The CDR3 loop is CSVVGAGANVLTF. The CDR3 nucleotides are TGCAGCGTCGTGGGAGCGGGGGCCAACGTCCTGACTTTC.

Written as DNA, the CDR3 is TGTGCCAGCAGCTTGGAGGGGGGCGCGCACAATGAGCAGTTCTTC. Amino acids: CASSLEGGAHNEQFF. The chain links TRBV5-8 to TRBJ2-1, with D perhaps assigned TRBD1 or TRBD2 (6 bases each). CDR1 SGHTS and CDR2 YDEGEE come from the germline V gene. V lost 0 bases and J lost 5, with 12 bases in between. CDR3 size: 15 residues.

The chain carries TRBV3-1 (or the pseudogene TRBV3-2) and TRBJ2-7; no definite D call. This CDR3 has 13 residues. V was shortened by 1 base and J by 6 bases, with 10 bases between the two germline ends. Germline V gives CDR1 LGHDT, CDR2 YNNKEL (reference sequence). The CDR3 region is CASSQGIGFEQYF. CDR3 DNA: TGTGCCAGCAGCCAAGGCATAGGGTTCGAGCAGTACTTC.

The count of this clone is one. This sequence joins TRBV29-1 and TRBJ2-7, with D tentatively TRBD2 (5 bases). The CDR3 is made up of 12 amino acids. V lost 4 bases and J lost 2, with 9 bases in between. Germline CDR1 and CDR2: SQVTM and ANQGSEA. CDR3 region: CSVARGTYEQYF. CDR3 bases: TGCAGCGTTGCACGGGGTACCTACGAGCAGTACTTC.